These 2 T cell receptor beta chains originate from one sample sequenced in a study of cytomegalovirus exposure and HLA in healthy donors. Some clones are missing from TCRdb's copy, which holds only in-frame ones; the method was immunoSEQ multiplex PCR. The table lists more than 95,000 clones, approximately 88% of them singletons, with around 2% in the top ten. Sequencing input: PBMCs. These receptors came from a man aged 18 to 29 in good health and CMV-seronegative.

The chain couples TRBV9 to TRBJ2-3, with 7 bases fitting TRBD2. Germline assignment: CDR1 SGDLS and CDR2 YYNGEE. The CDR3 loop spans 16 amino acids. J lost 2 bases, V lost 1 base, and 7 bases had no gene match. The CDR3 DNA is TGTGCCAGCAGCGTAACACAAGCGGGGCCCACAGATACGCAGTATTTT. It specifies CASSVTQAGPTDTQYF.

This sequence joins TRBV27 and TRBJ2-7, with 11 bases that match TRBD1. This CDR3 contains 16 residues. The trim removed 6 bases at V and 5 bases at J, leaving 12 bases unmatched. Germline V gives CDR1 MNHEY, CDR2 SMNVEV (reference sequence). CDR3 residues: CASSPSGTGGFHEQYF. CDR3 DNA sequence: TGTGCCAGCAGCCCGTCCGGGACAGGGGGTTTCCACGAGCAGTACTTC.